The text below deals with one T cell receptor (beta chain). This sample is drawn from a study of blood T cell repertoires in COVID-19. About the research overall: Italy, Spain and the United States were the sources of the convalescent and acute COVID-19 samples. The analysed material was cDNA or gDNA that came from T cells, B-cell-depleted T cells, or PBMCs.

Original processing notes: Amplification from reference gene primers served as the basis for estimated nucleated cell counts. The method was immunoSEQ multiplex PCR; TCRdb's version includes in-frame clones alone and lacks a portion of them. V and J calls and clone size follow that table, whereas D and trimming were derived from the DNA. In the table there are about 230,000 clones, around 84% of which are singletons. Germline V gives CDR1 SNHLY, CDR2 FYNNEI. The CDR3 covers 16 residues. The junction had 4 bases not matched to a gene; V was cut back by 4 bases and J by 4 bases. Sequenced sample: peripheral blood. The V and J genes are TRBV2 and TRBJ2-2, with 12 positions matching TRBD1. This clonotype was sampled from a man in his forties who had recovered from COVID-19. CDR3 sequence (DNA): TGTGCCAGCAGTGCCAGGGACAGGGGGCCCACCGGGGAGCTGTTTTTT. This gives the protein CASSARDRGPTGELFF. Full variable domain (missing parts from reference TRBV2 and TRBJ2-2): EPEVTQTPSHQVTQMGQEVILRCVPISNHLYFYWYRQILGQKVEFLVSFYNNEISEKSEIFDDQFSVERPDGSNFTLKIRSTKLEDSAMYFCASSARDRGPTGELFFGEGSRLTVL.